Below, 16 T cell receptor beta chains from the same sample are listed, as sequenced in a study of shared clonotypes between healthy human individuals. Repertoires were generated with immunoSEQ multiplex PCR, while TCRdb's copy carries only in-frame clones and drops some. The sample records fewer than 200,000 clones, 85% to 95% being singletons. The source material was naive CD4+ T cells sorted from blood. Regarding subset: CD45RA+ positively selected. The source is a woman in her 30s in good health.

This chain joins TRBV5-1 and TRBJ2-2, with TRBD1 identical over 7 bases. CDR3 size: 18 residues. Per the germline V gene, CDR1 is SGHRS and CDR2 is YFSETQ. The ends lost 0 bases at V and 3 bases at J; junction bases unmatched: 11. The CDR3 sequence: CASSLGGGQAQYTGELFF. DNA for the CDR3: TGCGCCAGCAGCTTGGGCGGAGGACAGGCACAATACACCGGGGAGCTGTTTTTT.

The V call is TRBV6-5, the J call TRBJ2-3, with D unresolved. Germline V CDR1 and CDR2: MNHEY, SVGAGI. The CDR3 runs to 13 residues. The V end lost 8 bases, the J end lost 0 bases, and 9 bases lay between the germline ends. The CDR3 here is CASGRTSTDTQYF. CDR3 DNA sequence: TGTGCCAGCGGTCGTACTAGCACAGATACGCAGTATTTT.

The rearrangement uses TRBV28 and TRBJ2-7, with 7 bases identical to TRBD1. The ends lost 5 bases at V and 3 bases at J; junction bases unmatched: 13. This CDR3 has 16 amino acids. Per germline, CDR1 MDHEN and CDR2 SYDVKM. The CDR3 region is CASSPPGSTGSYEQYF. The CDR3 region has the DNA TGTGCCAGCAGTCCCCCTGGATCGACAGGGAGCTACGAGCAGTACTTC.

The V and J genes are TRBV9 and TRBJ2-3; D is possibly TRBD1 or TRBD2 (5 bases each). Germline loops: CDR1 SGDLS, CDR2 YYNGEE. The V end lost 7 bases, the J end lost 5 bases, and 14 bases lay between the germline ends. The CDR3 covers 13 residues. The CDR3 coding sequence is TGTGCCAGCGGCCGGTGGGACGGAGATACGCAGTATTTT. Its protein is CASGRWDGDTQYF.

CDR3 protein: CASSGAYEQYF. In DNA, the CDR3 is TGTGCCAGCAGTGGGGCCTACGAGCAGTACTTC. The chain is built from TRBV27 and TRBJ2-7; D is ambiguous. The ends were cut back, 5 bases at V and 2 bases at J, with 4 bases in the middle. Germline lookup yields CDR1 MNHEY and CDR2 SMNVEV (reference sequence). The CDR3 is 11 residues long.

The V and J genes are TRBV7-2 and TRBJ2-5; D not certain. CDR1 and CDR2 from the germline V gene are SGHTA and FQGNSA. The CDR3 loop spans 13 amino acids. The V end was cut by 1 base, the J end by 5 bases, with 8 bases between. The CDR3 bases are TGTGCCAGCAGCTTAGTGGGCAGGGAGACCCAGTACTTC. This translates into CASSLVGRETQYF. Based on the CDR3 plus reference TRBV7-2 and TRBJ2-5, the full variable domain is GAGVSQSPSNKVTEKGKDVELRCDPISGHTALYWYRQSLGQGLEFLIYFQGNSAPDKSGLPSDRFSAERTGGSVSTLTIQRTQQEDSAVYLCASSLVGRETQYFGPGTRLLVL.

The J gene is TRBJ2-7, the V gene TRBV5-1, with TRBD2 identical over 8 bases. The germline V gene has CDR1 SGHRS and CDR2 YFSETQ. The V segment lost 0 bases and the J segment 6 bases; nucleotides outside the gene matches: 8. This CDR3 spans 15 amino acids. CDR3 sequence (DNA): TGCGCCAGCAGCTTGGGGTCGGGAGGGCCGCTCGAGCAGTACTTC. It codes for CASSLGSGGPLEQYF. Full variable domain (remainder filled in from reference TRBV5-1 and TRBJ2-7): KAGVTQTPRYLIKTRGQQVTLSCSPISGHRSVSWYQQTPGQGLQFLFEYFSETQRNKGNFPGRFSGRQFSNSRSEMNVSTLELGDSALYLCASSLGSGGPLEQYFGPGTRLTVT.

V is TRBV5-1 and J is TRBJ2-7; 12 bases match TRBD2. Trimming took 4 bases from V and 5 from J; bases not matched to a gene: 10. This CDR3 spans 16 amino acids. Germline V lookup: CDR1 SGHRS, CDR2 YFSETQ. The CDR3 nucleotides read TGCGCCAGCAGCCGGGGGGGCCTAGCGGGAGGGGACGAGCAGTACTTC. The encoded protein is CASSRGGLAGGDEQYF. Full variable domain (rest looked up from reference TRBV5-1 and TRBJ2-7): KAGVTQTPRYLIKTRGQQVTLSCSPISGHRSVSWYQQTPGQGLQFLFEYFSETQRNKGNFPGRFSGRQFSNSRSEMNVSTLELGDSALYLCASSRGGLAGGDEQYFGPGTRLTVT.

In nucleotides, the CDR3 is TGTGCCAGCAGGGTACAGGGCGGCTACACCTTC. Its translation: CASRVQGGYTF. This chain joins TRBV28 and TRBJ1-2, with D perhaps matching TRBD1 (6 bases). The CDR3 sequence is 11 residues long. With 6 bases removed from V and 8 bases from J, the gap between germline ends came to 10 bases. Germline CDR1 and CDR2: MDHEN and SYDVKM.

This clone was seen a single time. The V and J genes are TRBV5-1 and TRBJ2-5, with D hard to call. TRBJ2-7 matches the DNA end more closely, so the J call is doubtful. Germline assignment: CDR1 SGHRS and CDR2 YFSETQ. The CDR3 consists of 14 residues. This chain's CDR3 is CASSLPSHSYEQYF. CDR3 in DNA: TGCGCCAGCAGCTTGCCGAGCCACTCCTACGAGCAGTACTTC.

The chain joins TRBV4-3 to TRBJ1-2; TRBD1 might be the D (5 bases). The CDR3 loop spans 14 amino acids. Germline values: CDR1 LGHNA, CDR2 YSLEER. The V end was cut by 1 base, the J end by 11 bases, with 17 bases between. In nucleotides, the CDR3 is TGCGCCAGCAGCCAAGTGGGGACGGCTAAGCGATACACCTTC. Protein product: CASSQVGTAKRYTF.

CDR3 sequence reads: CASNPAGYNEQFF. DNA of the CDR3: TGTGCCAGTAACCCTGCGGGGTACAATGAGCAGTTCTTC. The chain has TRBV19 and TRBJ2-1; tentative D call: TRBD2 (6 bases). Trimming removed 7 bases at V and 4 bases at J, with 11 bases between. In germline, CDR1 is LNHDA, CDR2 SQIVND (reference sequence). This CDR3 spans 13 amino acids.

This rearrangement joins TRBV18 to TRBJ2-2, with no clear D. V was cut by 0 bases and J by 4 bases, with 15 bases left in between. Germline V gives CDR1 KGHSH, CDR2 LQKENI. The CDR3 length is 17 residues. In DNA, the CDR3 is TGTGCCAGCTCACCACCGGGGTCTCCCCTACTCACCGGGGAGCTGTTTTTT. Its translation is CASSPPGSPLLTGELFF.

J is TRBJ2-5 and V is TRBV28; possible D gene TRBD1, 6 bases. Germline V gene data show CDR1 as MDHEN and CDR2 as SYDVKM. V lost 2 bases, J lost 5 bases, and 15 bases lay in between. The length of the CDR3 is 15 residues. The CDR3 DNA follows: TGTGCCAGCAGTTTAGGGACAAGCCCCTTTGAGACCCAGTACTTC. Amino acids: CASSLGTSPFETQYF.

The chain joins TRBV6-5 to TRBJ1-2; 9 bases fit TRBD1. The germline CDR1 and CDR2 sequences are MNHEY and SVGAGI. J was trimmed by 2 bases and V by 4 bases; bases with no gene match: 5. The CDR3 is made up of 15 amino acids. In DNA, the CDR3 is TGTGCCAGCAGTTCCAACAGGGGGCACAACTATGGCTACACCTTC. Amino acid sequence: CASSSNRGHNYGYTF.

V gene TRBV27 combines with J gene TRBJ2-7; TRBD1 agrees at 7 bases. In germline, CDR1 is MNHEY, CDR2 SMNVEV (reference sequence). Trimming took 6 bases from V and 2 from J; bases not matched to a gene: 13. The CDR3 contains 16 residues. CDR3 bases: TGTGCCAGCAGATCAATACTCAGGGGGAGCCCCTACGAGCAGTACTTC. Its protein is CASRSILRGSPYEQYF.